This T cell receptor beta chain derives from a study of T cell repertoires in cytomegalovirus infection. Study overall: Carrying CMV and the relevant HLA type showed in public TCR beta signatures.

The CDR3 length is 14 residues. Trimming shortened V by 0 bases and J by 5 bases, and 9 bases separated the two germline ends. CDR1 LNHNV and CDR2 YYDKDF come from the germline V gene (reference sequence). Points on this clonotype: Its target is unknown.

Study outcomes and limitations: Predominance within the ex vivo response was attributable to HLA-C-restricted CMV-specific TCR beta clonotypes. Using cumulative public TCR beta family frequency, the authors identified those who carried CMV together with the relevant HLA.

TCRdb re-called the reads with MiXCR, one entry per CDR3 protein. The table includes some 400,000 distinct CDR3 sequences, roughly a third detected once. The material sequenced was PBMCs. The source of this sequence is a human donor in good health (CMV status not recorded). Some clones in this sample may be carry-over from other donors' samples. The V gene is TRBV15, the J gene TRBJ2-3; D call uncertain. CDR3 coding DNA: TGTGCCACCAGCAGAGATAAGGTGGGAGATACGCAGTATTTT. It yields the protein CATSRDKVGDTQYF.